The following is a T cell receptor (beta chain) sequence with its context. Its antigen is as yet unknown. TCRdb's copy holds only in-frame clones and misses some; the assay was immunoSEQ multiplex PCR. The sample has some 2,000 clones; roughly 71% are singletons. Isolating CD4+ and CD8+ cells involved positive magnetic bead selection on an AutoMACS. Their purity was then checked by flow cytometry. The data originate from a study of somatic mutations in cytotoxic T cells in rheumatoid arthritis. The study, taken as a whole, reports: With some 69 patients examined, fewer than 10 had a largest CD8+ clone exceeding 20% of CD8+ cells.

Trimming left V 4 bases short and J 4 bases short, with 19 bases between. The CDR3 length is 16 residues. Germline V gene lookup returns CDR1 MNHEY and CDR2 SVGAGI. The genes are TRBV6-5 and TRBJ1-2; TRBD1 might be the D (5 bases). The material sequenced was CD8+ T cells sorted from blood, taken at a follow-up visit. The TCR originated in a man in his 70s with rheumatoid arthritis. DNA of the CDR3: TGTGCCAGCAGTTTGGTATGGGACCCGGACTCCTATGGCTACACCTTC. Translating gives CASSLVWDPDSYGYTF.